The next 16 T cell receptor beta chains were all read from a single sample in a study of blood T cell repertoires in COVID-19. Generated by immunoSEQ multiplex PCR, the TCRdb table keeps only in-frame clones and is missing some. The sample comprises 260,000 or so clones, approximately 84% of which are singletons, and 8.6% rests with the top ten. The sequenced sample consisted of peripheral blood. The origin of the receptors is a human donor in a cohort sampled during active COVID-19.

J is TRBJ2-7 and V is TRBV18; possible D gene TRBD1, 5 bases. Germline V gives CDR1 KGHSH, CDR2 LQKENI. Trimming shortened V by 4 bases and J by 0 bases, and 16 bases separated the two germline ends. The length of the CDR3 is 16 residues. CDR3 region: CASSQQALFSSYEQYF. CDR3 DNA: TGTGCCAGCTCACAACAGGCGCTCTTTAGCTCCTACGAGCAGTACTTC. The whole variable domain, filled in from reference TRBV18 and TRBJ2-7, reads NAGVMQNPRHLVRRRGQEARLRCSPMKGHSHVYWYRQLPEEGLKFMVYLQKENIIDESGMPKERFSAEFPKEGPSILRIQQVVRGDSAAYFCASSQQALFSSYEQYFGPGTRLTVT.

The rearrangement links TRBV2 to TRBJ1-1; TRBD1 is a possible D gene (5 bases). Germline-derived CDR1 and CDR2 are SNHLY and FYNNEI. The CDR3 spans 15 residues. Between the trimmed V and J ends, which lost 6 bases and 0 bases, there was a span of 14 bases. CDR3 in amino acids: CASSAEGLLNTEAFF. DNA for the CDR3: TGTGCCAGCAGCGCGGAGGGACTGTTGAACACTGAAGCTTTCTTT.

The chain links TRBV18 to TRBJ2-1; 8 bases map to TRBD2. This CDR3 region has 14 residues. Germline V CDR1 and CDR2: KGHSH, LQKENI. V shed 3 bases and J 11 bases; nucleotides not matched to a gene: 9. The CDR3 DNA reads TGTGCCAGCTCACCTGCCGGGACTAGGGAGAAGCAGTTCTTC. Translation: CASSPAGTREKQFF. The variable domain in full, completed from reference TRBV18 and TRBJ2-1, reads NAGVMQNPRHLVRRRGQEARLRCSPMKGHSHVYWYRQLPEEGLKFMVYLQKENIIDESGMPKERFSAEFPKEGPSILRIQQVVRGDSAAYFCASSPAGTREKQFFGPGTRLTVL.

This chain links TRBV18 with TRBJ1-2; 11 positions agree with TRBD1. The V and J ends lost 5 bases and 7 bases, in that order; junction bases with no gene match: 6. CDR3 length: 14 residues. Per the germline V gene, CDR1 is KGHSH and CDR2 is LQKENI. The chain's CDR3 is CASSGRTGGIGYTF. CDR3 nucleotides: TGTGCCAGCTCAGGACGGACAGGGGGCATTGGCTACACCTTC.

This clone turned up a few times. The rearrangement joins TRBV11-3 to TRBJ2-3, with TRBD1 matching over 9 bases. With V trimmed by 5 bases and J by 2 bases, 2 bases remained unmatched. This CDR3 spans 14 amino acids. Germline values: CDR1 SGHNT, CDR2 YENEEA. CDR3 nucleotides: TGTGCCAGCAGCCGGACAGGGGACACAGATACGCAGTATTTT. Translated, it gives CASSRTGDTDTQYF.

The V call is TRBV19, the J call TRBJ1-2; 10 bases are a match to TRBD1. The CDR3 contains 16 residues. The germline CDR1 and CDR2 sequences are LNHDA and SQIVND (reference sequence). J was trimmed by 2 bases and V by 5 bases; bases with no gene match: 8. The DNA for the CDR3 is TGTGCCAGTAGTCCCTTCCAGGGACAGGGGAACTATGGCTACACCTTC. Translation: CASSPFQGQGNYGYTF. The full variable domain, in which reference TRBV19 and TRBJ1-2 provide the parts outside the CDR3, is DGGITQSPKYLFRKEGQNVTLSCEQNLNHDAMYWYRQDPGQGLRLIYYSQIVNDFQKGDIAEGYSVSREKKESFPLTVTSAQKNPTAFYLCASSPFQGQGNYGYTFGSGTRLTVV.

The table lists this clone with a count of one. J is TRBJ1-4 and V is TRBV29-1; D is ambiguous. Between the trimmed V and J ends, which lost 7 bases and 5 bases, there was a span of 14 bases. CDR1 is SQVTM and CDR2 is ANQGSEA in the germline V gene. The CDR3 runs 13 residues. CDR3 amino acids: CSAGGIPNEKLFF. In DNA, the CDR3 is TGCAGCGCTGGAGGGATACCAAATGAAAAACTGTTTTTT.

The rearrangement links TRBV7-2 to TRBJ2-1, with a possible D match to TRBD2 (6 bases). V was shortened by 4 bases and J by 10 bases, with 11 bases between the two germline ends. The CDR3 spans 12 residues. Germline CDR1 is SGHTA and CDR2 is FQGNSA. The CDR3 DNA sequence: TGTGCCAGCAGCTGGGGGGTCACCGAGCAGTTCTTC. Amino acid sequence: CASSWGVTEQFF.

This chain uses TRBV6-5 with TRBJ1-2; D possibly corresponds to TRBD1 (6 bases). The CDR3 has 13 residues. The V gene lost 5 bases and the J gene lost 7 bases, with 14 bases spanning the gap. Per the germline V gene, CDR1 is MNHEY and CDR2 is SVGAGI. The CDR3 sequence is CASSRTGYGGYTF. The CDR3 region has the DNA TGTGCCAGCAGTCGAACAGGGTACGGTGGCTACACCTTC.

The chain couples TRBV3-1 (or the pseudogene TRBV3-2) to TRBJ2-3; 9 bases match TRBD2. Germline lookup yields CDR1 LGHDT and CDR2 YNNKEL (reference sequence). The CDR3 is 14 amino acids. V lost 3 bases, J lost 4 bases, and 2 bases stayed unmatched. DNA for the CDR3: TGTGCCAGCAGCCACAGCGGGGGGTCAGATACGCAGTATTTT. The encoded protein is CASSHSGGSDTQYF.

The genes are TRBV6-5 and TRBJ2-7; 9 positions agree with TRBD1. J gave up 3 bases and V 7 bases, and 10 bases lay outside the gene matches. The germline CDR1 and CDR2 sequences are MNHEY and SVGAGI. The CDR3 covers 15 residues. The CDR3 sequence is CASKTGTGINYEQYF. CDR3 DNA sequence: TGTGCCAGCAAGACCGGGACAGGGATTAACTACGAGCAGTACTTC.

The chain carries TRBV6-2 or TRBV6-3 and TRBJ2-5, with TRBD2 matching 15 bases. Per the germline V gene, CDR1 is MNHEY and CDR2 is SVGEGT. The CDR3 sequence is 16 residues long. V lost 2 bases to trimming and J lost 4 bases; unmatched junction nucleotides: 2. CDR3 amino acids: CASSYGLAGGGETQYF. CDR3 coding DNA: TGTGCCAGCAGTTACGGACTAGCGGGGGGGGGAGAGACCCAGTACTTC.

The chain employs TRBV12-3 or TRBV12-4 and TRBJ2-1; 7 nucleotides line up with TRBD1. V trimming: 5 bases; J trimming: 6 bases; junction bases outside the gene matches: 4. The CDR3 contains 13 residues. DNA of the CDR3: TGTGCCAGCAGTATTCACAGGGGCAATGAGCAGTTCTTC. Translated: CASSIHRGNEQFF.

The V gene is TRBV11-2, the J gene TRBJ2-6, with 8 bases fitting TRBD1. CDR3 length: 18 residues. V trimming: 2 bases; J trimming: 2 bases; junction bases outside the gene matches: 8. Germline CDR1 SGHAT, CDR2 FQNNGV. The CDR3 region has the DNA TGTGCCAGCAGCTTACCGGGACAGGCTAGAGCTGGGGCCAACGTCCTGACTTTC. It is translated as CASSLPGQARAGANVLTF.

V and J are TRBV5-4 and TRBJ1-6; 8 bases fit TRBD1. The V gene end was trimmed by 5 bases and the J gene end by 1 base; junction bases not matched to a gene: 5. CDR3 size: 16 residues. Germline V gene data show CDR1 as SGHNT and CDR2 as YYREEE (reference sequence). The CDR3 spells CASRPDRVSYNSPLHF. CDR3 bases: TGTGCCAGCAGACCGGACAGGGTTTCCTATAATTCACCCCTCCACTTT.

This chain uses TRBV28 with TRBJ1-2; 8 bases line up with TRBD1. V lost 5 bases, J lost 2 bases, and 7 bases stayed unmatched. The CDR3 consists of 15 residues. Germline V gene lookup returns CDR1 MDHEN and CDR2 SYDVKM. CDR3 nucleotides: TGTGCCAGCAGTAGTGCAGGGGGCGGCAACTATGGCTACACCTTC. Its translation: CASSSAGGGNYGYTF.